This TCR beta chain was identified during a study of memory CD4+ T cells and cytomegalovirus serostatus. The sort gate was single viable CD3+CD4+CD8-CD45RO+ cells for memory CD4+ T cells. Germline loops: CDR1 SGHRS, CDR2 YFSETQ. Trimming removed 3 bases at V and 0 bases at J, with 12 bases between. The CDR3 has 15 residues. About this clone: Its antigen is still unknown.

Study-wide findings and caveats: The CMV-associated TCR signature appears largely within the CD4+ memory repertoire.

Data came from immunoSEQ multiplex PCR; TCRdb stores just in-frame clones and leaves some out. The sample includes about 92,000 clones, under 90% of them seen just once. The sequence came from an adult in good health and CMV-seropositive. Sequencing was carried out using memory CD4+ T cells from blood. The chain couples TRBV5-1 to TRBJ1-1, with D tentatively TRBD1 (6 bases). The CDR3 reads CASSWTQGLNTEAFF. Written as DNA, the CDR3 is TGCGCCAGCAGCTGGACACAGGGCTTGAACACTGAAGCTTTCTTT.